This T cell receptor (beta chain) came from a study of blood T cell repertoires in COVID-19. As for the study in general: From the United States, Italy and Spain came samples of acute and convalescent COVID-19. Sources were T cells, B-cell-depleted T cells, or PBMCs; the material itself was cDNA or gDNA.

Per the study methods: It was from reference gene primer amplification that nucleated cell counts were estimated. Clones were read by immunoSEQ multiplex PCR, and TCRdb kept only the in-frame ones, dropping some. From that table come the V and J calls and clone size; the DNA was used to work out D and trimming. The sample consists of about 300,000 clones, nearly 90% of them appearing once. V dropped 5 bases and J dropped 4 bases, with 8 bases sitting between them. The V gene's germline CDR1 is LNHDA and CDR2 SQIVND (reference sequence). The CDR3 covers 12 residues. The rearrangement links TRBV19 to TRBJ1-1; no reliable D call. The sequenced material came from peripheral blood. The TCR sequence derives from a man aged 18 to 29 with active or convalescent COVID-19. The CDR3 coding sequence is TGTGCCAGTAGTGCGGGGAGCACTGAAGCTTTCTTT. Its protein product is CASSAGSTEAFF.